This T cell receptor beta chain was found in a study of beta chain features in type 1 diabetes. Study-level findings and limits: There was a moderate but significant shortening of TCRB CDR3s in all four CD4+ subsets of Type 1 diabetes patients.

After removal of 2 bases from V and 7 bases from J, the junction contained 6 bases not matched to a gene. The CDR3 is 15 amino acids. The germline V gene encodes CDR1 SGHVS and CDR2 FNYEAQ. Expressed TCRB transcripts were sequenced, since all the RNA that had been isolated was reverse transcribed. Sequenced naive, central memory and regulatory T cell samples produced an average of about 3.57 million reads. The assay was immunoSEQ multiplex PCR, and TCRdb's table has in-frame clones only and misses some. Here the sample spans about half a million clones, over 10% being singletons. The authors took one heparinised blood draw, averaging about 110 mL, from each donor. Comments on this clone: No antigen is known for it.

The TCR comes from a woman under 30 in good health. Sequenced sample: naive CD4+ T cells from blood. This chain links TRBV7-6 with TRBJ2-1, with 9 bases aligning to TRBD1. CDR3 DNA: TGTGCCAGCAGCTTACACAGGGGGCTCAGAAATGAGCAGTTCTTC. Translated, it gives CASSLHRGLRNEQFF.